Below, one T cell receptor beta chain is given with its context. Its antigen is not known. One entry per CDR3 protein, called by TCRdb with MiXCR from the reads. This sample has 450,000 to 600,000 distinct CDR3 sequences, with roughly 43% found just once. This sample was taken from a study of T cell repertoires in cytomegalovirus infection. The overall study: The public TCR beta signatures pointed to both CMV infection and matching HLA type.

Points from the study as a whole: Summed frequency of public TCR beta families distinguished CMV carriers with the relevant HLA.

Sequenced here: cultured PBMCs, sampled from culture after CMV antigen stimulation. This TCR derives from a human donor in good health (CMV status not recorded). Some clones in this sample may be carry-over from other donors' samples.

CDR3 sequence: CSARDSRGNTEAFF. DNA for the CDR3: TGCAGTGCTAGAGATTCTCGGGGGAACACTGAAGCTTTCTTT. The gene calls are TRBV20-1 and TRBJ1-1, with D uncertain. Germline-derived CDR1 and CDR2 are DFQATT and SNEGSKA (reference sequence). The CDR3 covers 14 residues. V lost 0 bases and J 1 base, leaving 9 bases between the germline ends.